This T cell receptor (beta chain) was found in a study of cytomegalovirus exposure and HLA in healthy donors (dated by TCRdb to 2016 to 2017). Regarding the study in general: According to a later analysis, the approximately 120 validation repertoires were produced on the same platform as the roughly 600 repertoires of the first cohort. The study aimed to test whether signatures of past pathogen exposure could be identified by cataloging public T cell receptors. Besides the first cohort of 500 to 700 subjects, a separate validation cohort made up of about 120 different subjects was used. To predict cytomegalovirus infection status, the study combined high-throughput TCR immunosequencing, statistical association of individual TCRs with disease status, and machine learning.

Separate from the approximately 670-subject first cohort, the validation cohort of 90 to 150 subjects was the group to which the donors belonged. On this clone: Its antigen specificity is not known. No much larger clone is present one base from it, and per-base qualities are unavailable.

On the study overall, not on this receptor specifically: While some public TCRs were present in many individuals, most TCR sequences turned up only very rarely across donors. In a later analysis, TCRs clustered in the first cohort were found to also tend to co-occur in the roughly 120 validation repertoires, with roughly 93% of cluster scores above 0. In the study, some 180 TCR beta chains were listed as associated with cytomegalovirus. The validation cohort had no HLA typing available for a later analysis, so co-occurrence within that cohort was assessed over all 110 or so repertoires. The classifier was reported to diagnose cytomegalovirus status with high specificity and sensitivity in both the original and validation cohorts. In vitro tests confirmed that a few of the cytomegalovirus-associated TCR beta chains recognize cytomegalovirus antigens. The authors suggested that the approach could potentially be extended to other disease states and immunological phenotypes.

The library came from the immunoSEQ multiplex PCR assay. In the original analysis: A statistical classification framework was built to diagnose cytomegalovirus status from the catalog of TCR beta chain sequences. The immuneACCESS repertoire file appears here via TCRdb, limited to in-frame rearrangements. These files lack a portion of the clones; in checked studies, under half of the deficit traces to unresolved V genes, and the cause of the others is not known. That table is the source of V, J and clone size, and D and trimming were worked out from the DNA. This sample gives 200,000 or so clones in total; roughly 91% of them show up just once. The biggest ten clones account for 2% to 2.5% of the sample. The V and J ends are trimmed by 5 bases and 6 bases, leaving 13 bases between them. The CDR3, cysteine through phenylalanine, is 14 amino acids long. Only the CDR3 part of the read is kept: 42 bases, read in frame from the first base. The germline V gene (reference sequence) yields SEHNR for CDR1 and FQNEAQ for CDR2.

The receptor was isolated from a woman between 18 and 29 years old in good health and CMV-seropositive. Input material: PBMCs. Here the chain combines TRBV7-9 and TRBJ1-4, with no confident D gene call. The DNA sequence is as follows: TGTGCCAGCAGCGCGGGGTCCGGAGATGAAAAACTGTTTTTT. Its amino acids are CASSAGSGDEKLFF.